This entry features one TCR beta chain sequence. Clones were read by immunoSEQ multiplex PCR, and TCRdb kept only the in-frame ones, dropping some. The sample includes 150,000 or so clones, about four fifths of them seen just once. The CDR3 has 14 amino acids. CDR1 is SNHLY, CDR2 FYNNEI, per germline. Between the trimmed V and J ends, which lost 4 bases and 3 bases, there was a span of 10 bases. This entry comes from a study of blood T cell repertoires in COVID-19. Study summary: PBMCs, B-cell-depleted T cells, or T cells provided the cDNA or gDNA that made up the material.

Enrollees, about 18 to 95 years old, lived in about two dozen US areas. The chain has TRBV2 and TRBJ1-5; D gene uncertain. The sequenced material came from PBMCs or T cells enriched from blood (not recorded which). This clonotype originated in a man aged 55 to 70 who had recovered from COVID-19. The DNA of the CDR3 is TGTGCCAGCAGTGCGGGTATGAACAATCAGCCCCAGCATTTT. It yields the protein CASSAGMNNQPQHF.